The present TCR beta chain was sequenced within a study of shared clonotypes between healthy human individuals. Researchers ran the assay at a deep level. Libraries were prepared by immunoSEQ multiplex PCR; TCRdb keeps only in-frame clonotypes and omits some of them. The table lists roughly 550,000 clones, around 95% of them singletons. With respect to this clone: Its antigen is not known.

General study points: Since donors were few, the genetic and exposure-history diversity represented was limited. Compared with clonotypes that all four donors shared, non-shared clonotypes had lower generation probabilities.

Naive CD8 cells comprised CD45RO-negative, CCR7-positively selected cells, excluding terminally differentiated effector memory CD45RA+ cells. The J segment lost 6 bases and the V segment lost 4 bases, leaving 4 bases of the junction unmatched. Germline CDR1 MGHRA, CDR2 YSYEKL. This CDR3 has 15 amino acids. The rearrangement links TRBV4-1 to TRBJ2-1; 12 bases match TRBD2. The TCR comes from a woman younger than 45 in good health. Sequencing input: naive CD8+ T cells sorted from blood. CDR3 DNA: TGCGCCAGCAGCCGACTAGCGGGAGAGAGCAATGAGCAGTTCTTC. It encodes CASSRLAGESNEQFF.